This T cell receptor (beta chain) was obtained from a study of glioma-infiltrating T cells (dated by TCRdb to about 2016). Background on the whole study: Sequencing of TCR alpha- and beta-chain repertoires was performed on glioma tissue, on non-neoplastic brain tissue, and on matched peripheral blood mononuclear cells. Each tissue-infiltrating repertoire was compared with the same patient's peripheral blood repertoire to measure divergence between tissue and blood T-cell populations. Three low-grade glioma patients, about eight primary glioblastoma patients and three non-glioma patients contributing non-neoplastic brain tissue were included in the paired cohort.

Summary of the overall study and its limitations: Small numbers underpinned the group comparisons: 8 or 9 glioblastoma patients, three low-grade glioma patients and three non-neoplastic patients. VJ-independent divergence between tissue and blood was below expectation in non-neoplastic patients but above expectation in all gliomas, especially low-grade gliomas. Very few CDR3 sequences were found to be shared between tissue and blood, and this scarcity was attributed to high CDR3 diversity and limited sampling.

The CDR3 numbers 15 residues from cysteine through phenylalanine. The kept DNA is CDR3 alone, 45 bases in frame from the first base. V is cut by 0 bases and J by 5 bases, and the space between the germline ends is 10 bases. TCR alpha and beta CDR3 regions were amplified with the iRepertoire nested amplicon-rescue multiplex PCR (arm-PCR) platform from RNA. The input for one-step reverse transcription and amplification was roughly 85-400 ng of tissue mRNA or PBMC total RNA. Following bead purification, Illumina adapters were added by a secondary multiplex PCR, and the libraries were gel-purified between 200 and 400 bp. Internal 6-nucleotide barcodes were carried by the libraries and were used for demultiplexing. Libraries were sequenced on an Illumina MiSeq with 2x220 or 2x250 nucleotide paired-end reads. Under the source paper's analysis protocol: Paired reads were merged using FLASH 1.2.11 and aligned with BWA-MEM to the GRCh37 human genome, and TRA and TRB reads were then extracted. For V and J assignment, an IMGT-derived reference of cassette sequences and CDR3 motifs that included pseudogenes was used. Three-frame translation of reads was performed, and productive CDR3s were defined as those with a C...FGXG motif and no stop codons. Unique combinations of V-J cassette pair and CDR3 amino acid sequence were defined as clonotypes. Reads were filtered by Hamming distance, with the threshold set by the sequence error rate of each sample in mapped regions. The public reads were run again by TCRdb, first through fastp at Q25 and then through MiXCR, and only productive beta chains were kept. For every CDR3 protein sequence, its rows merge into one entry that carries the most common genes and DNA. The V and J calls shown here were made by TCRdb, not taken from the authors' results. The table for this sample lists around 140,000 distinct CDR3 sequences; about two fifths of them were counted only once. The ten largest clones add up to about a fifth of the sample.

As for this clonotype: It has no known antigen specificity. One base away there is no much larger clone; base qualities are not given.

The sequence came from a human donor with low-grade glioma or glioblastoma, undergoing nonglioma brain surgery, or in good health (not recorded which). In this chain, TRBV12-3 or TRBV12-4 is recombined with TRBJ1-4; the D gene lacks a confident call. Sequencing was done on a sample of glioma tissue, nonneoplastic brain tissue, or PBMCs (not recorded which). The CDR3 region has the sequence CASSLALGSNEKLFF. The nucleotide sequence reads as follows: TGTGCCAGCAGTTTAGCCCTTGGCAGCAATGAAAAACTGTTTTTT.